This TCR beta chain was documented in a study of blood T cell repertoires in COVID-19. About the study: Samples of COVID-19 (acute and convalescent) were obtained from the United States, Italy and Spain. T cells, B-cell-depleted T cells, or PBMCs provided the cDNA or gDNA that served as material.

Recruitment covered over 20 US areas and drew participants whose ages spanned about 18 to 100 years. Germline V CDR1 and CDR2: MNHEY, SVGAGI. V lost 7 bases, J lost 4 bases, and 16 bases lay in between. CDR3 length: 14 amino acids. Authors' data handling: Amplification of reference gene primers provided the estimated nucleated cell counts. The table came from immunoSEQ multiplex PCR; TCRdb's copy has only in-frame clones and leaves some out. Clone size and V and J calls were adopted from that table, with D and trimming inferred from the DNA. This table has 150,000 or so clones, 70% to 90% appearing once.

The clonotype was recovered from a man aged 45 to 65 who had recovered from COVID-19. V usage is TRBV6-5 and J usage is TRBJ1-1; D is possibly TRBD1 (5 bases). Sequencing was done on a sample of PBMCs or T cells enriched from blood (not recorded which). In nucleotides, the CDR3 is TGTGCCAGCATTAATCCAGGGTCTGCCACTGAAGCTTTCTTT. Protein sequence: CASINPGSATEAFF.